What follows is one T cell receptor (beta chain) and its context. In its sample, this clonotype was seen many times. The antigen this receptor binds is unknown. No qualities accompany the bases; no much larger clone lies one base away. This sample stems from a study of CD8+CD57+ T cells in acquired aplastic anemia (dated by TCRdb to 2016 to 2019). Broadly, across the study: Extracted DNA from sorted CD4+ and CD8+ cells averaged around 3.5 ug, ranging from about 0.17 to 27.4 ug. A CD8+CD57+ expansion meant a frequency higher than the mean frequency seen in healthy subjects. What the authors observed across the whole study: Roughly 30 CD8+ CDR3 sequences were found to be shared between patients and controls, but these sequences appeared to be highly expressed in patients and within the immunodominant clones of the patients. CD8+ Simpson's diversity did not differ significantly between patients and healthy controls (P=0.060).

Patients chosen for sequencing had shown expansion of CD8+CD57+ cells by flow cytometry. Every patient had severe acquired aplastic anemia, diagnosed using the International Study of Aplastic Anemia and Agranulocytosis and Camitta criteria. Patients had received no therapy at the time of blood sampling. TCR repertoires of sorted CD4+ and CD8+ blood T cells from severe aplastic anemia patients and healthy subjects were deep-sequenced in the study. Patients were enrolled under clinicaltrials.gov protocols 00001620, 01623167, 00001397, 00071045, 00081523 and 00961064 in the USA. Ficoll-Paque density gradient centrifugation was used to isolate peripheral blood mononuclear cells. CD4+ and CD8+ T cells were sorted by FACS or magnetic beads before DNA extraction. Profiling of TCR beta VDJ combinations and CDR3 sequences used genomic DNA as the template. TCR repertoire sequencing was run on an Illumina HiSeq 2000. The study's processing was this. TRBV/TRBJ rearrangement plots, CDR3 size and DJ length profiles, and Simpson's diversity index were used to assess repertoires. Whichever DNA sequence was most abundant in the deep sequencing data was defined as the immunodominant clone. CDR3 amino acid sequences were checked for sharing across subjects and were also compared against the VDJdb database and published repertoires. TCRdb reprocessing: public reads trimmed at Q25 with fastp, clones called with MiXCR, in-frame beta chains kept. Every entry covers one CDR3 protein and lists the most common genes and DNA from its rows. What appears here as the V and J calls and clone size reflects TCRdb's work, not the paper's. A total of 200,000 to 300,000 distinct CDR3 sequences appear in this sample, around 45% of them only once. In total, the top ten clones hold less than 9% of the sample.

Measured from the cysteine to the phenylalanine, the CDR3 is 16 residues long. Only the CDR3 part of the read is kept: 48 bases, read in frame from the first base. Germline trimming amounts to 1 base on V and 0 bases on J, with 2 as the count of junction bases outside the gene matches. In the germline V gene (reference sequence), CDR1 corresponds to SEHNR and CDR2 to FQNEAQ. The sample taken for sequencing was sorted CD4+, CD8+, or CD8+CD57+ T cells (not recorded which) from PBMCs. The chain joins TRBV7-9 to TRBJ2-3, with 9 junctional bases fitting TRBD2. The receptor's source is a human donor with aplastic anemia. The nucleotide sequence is TGTGCCAGCAGCTTAGGACTAGCGGAAAGCACAGATACGCAGTATTTT. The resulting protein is CASSLGLAESTDTQYF.